This T cell receptor beta chain originates from a study of T-cell reconstitution after alpha-beta-depleted transplantation in children. Preparation of the TCRbeta library was carried out with unique molecular identifiers. One entry per CDR3 protein results from TCRdb running MiXCR on the PCR reads. The sample holds around 600,000 distinct CDR3 sequences, around 16% seen once. The TCR sequence derives from a human donor who donated a stem cell graft to a child with acute myeloid leukemia. This specimen consisted of PBMCs from the stem cell graft donor, obtained from the stem cell graft.

The CDR3 loop reads CAWSEQGTGELFF. CDR3 coding DNA: TGTGCCTGGAGTGAACAGGGAACCGGGGAGCTGTTTTTT. J is TRBJ2-2 and V is TRBV30, with D perhaps matching TRBD1 (6 bases). V shed 1 base and J shed 5 bases, with 8 bases lying between them. Germline V gene lookup returns CDR1 GTSNPN and CDR2 SVGIG (reference sequence). The CDR3 totals 13 residues.